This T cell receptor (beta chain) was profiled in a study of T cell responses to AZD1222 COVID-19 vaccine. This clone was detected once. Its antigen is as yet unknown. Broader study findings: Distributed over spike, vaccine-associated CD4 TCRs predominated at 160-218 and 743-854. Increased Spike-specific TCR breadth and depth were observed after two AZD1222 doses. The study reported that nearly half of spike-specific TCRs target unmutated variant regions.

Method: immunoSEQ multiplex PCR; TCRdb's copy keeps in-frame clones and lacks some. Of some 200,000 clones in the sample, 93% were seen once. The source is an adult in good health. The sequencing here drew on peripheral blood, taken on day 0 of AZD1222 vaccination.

This chain's CDR3 is CASSIQIATEAFF. The CDR3 DNA sequence: TGTGCCAGTAGTATTCAGATAGCAACTGAAGCTTTCTTT. This sequence joins TRBV19 and TRBJ1-1; no firm D call. The CDR3 sequence is 13 residues long. Germline values: CDR1 LNHDA, CDR2 SQIVND (reference sequence). V was pared by 3 bases and J by 5 bases, with 10 bases between.